One and the same sample provided the 26 T cell receptor beta chains below, sequenced in a study of circulating and synovial CD4+ cells in juvenile arthritis. Method: immunoSEQ multiplex PCR; TCRdb's copy keeps in-frame clones and lacks some. The sample carries about 4,000 clones, approximately 83% recorded once. Source material: CD4+ T cells from synovial fluid. The receptors come from a human donor with juvenile idiopathic arthritis.

The chain couples TRBV2 to TRBJ1-5; TRBD1 matches 12 bases. Germline values: CDR1 SNHLY, CDR2 FYNNEI. The length of the CDR3 is 15 residues. After removal of 4 bases from V and 7 bases from J, the junction contained 5 bases not matched to a gene. The CDR3 loop reads CASSAGQGAGQPQHF. The DNA for the CDR3 is TGTGCCAGCAGTGCGGGACAGGGGGCAGGACAGCCCCAGCATTTT.

This sequence joins TRBV6-1 and TRBJ1-1; 8 positions match TRBD1. Germline V lookup: CDR1 MNHNS, CDR2 SASEGT. The CDR3 extends over 14 amino acids. Unmatched junction bases numbered 3, after V lost 1 base and J lost 5 bases. For the CDR3, the DNA is TGTGCCAGCAGTGAAGTTTGGACAGGGACTGAAGCTTTCTTT. Protein sequence: CASSEVWTGTEAFF.

V is TRBV28 and J is TRBJ2-7; no reliable D call. Looked up from germline, CDR1 is MDHEN and CDR2 is SYDVKM. Trimming shortened V by 8 bases and J by 4 bases, and 9 bases separated the two germline ends. The CDR3 is made up of 11 amino acids. The CDR3 nucleotides read TGTGCCAGCGGAACAGAGTACGAGCAGTACTTC. This sequence encodes CASGTEYEQYF.

The chain links TRBV5-5 to TRBJ1-2, with 10 positions matching TRBD1. The V and J ends lost 1 base and 8 bases, in that order; junction bases with no gene match: 8. There are 15 residues in the CDR3. The germline gives CDR1 SGHKS, CDR2 YYEKEE (reference sequence). CDR3 DNA sequence: TGTGCCAGCAGCTTGACGGGGGACAGGGGAGAGGGCTACACCTTC. As protein: CASSLTGDRGEGYTF.

V is TRBV7-2 and J is TRBJ1-4; the D is unclear. The V gene lost 4 bases and the J gene lost 9 bases, with 18 bases spanning the gap. The CDR3 is 15 residues long. Germline V CDR1 and CDR2: SGHTA, FQGNSA. CDR3 coding DNA: TGTGCCAGCAGCTCGGTACCATCAGGATACCAAAAACTGTTTTTT. This gives the protein CASSSVPSGYQKLFF.

This rearrangement joins TRBV18 to TRBJ2-1; TRBD2 matches at 7 bases. Germline loops: CDR1 KGHSH, CDR2 LQKENI. The CDR3 sequence is 15 residues long. With 5 bases clipped from V and 8 bases from J, the junction kept 12 bases outside the gene matches. CDR3 loop: CASSYASGLRDEQFF. CDR3 DNA sequence: TGTGCCAGCTCATATGCTAGCGGTCTAAGGGATGAGCAGTTCTTC.

This clone has just a few counts. The chain employs TRBV5-1 and TRBJ2-3; 8 nucleotides agree with TRBD1. The germline gives CDR1 SGHRS, CDR2 YFSETQ. Unmatched junction bases numbered 16, after V lost 3 bases and J lost 4 bases. The CDR3 extends over 18 amino acids. The DNA of the CDR3 is TGCGCCAGCAGCTCAACAGCCCGTGGACAGGGTACGGCAGATACGCAGTATTTT. Translating gives CASSSTARGQGTADTQYF.

The chain links TRBV5-1 to TRBJ2-5; weak D call: TRBD1 (5 bases). The CDR3 loop spans 15 amino acids. V was pared by 0 bases and J by 2 bases, with 11 bases between. The germline V gene has CDR1 SGHRS and CDR2 YFSETQ. The CDR3 region has the DNA TGCGCCAGCAGCTTGGGACAGACACTACAAGAGACCCAGTACTTC. It is translated as CASSLGQTLQETQYF.

This chain links TRBV5-1 with TRBJ2-1, with TRBD2 matching 11 bases. V trimming: 5 bases; J trimming: 6 bases; junction bases outside the gene matches: 4. Germline values: CDR1 SGHRS, CDR2 YFSETQ. This CDR3 comprises 14 residues. The CDR3 DNA reads TGCGCCAGCAGTTCGACTAGCGGGACCAATGAGCAGTTCTTC. This translates into CASSSTSGTNEQFF.

This clone is a singleton in its sample. A read error may account for a junction end that differs from germline. The V and J genes are TRBV7-7 and TRBJ2-7; 8 bases agree with TRBD2. Germline lookup yields CDR1 SSHAT and CDR2 FNYEAQ (reference sequence). This CDR3 has 16 amino acids. CDR3: CASSASPSGGTYEQYF. Here the CDR3 DNA reads TGTGCTAGCAGCGCCAGCCCTTCGGGGGGGACTTACGAGCAGTACTTC.

In DNA form, the CDR3 reads TGTGCCAGCAGGGTAGCGGGAGGGAACGCGGGGGAGCTGTTTTTT. Protein product: CASRVAGGNAGELFF. The J gene is TRBJ2-2, the V gene TRBV2; TRBD2 aligns across 11 bases. V lost 6 bases and J lost 8; bases outside the gene matches: 8. Germline-derived CDR1 and CDR2 are SNHLY and FYNNEI. The CDR3 runs to 15 residues.

The chain is built from TRBV30 and TRBJ2-5; tentatively, D is TRBD1 (5 bases). The germline V and J ends were trimmed by 1 base and 2 bases, with 14 bases remaining between them. This CDR3 has 15 residues. The germline V gene has CDR1 GTSNPN and CDR2 SVGIG (reference sequence). The CDR3 sequence is CAWSDPAGFQETQYF. The CDR3 DNA reads TGTGCCTGGAGTGACCCTGCAGGGTTTCAAGAGACCCAGTACTTC.

This clone was recorded once. This rearrangement joins TRBV7-2 to TRBJ2-5; D perhaps matches TRBD2 (7 bases). The CDR3 covers 14 residues. Germline V lookup: CDR1 SGHTA, CDR2 FQGNSA. Trimming took off 5 bases at V and 5 bases at J, with 15 bases between the two ends. CDR3 sequence: CASSGGGVQETQYF. The DNA for the CDR3 is TGTGCCAGCAGCGGAGGGGGGGTTCAGGAGACCCAGTACTTC.

The CDR3 coding sequence is TGTGCCAGCAGCTTAGAGCGGGGGAGCTACGAGCAGTACTTC. It yields the protein CASSLERGSYEQYF. The chain uses TRBV7-2 and TRBJ2-7; 8 bases agree with TRBD2. CDR3 length: 14 amino acids. The germline V gene encodes CDR1 SGHTA and CDR2 FQGNSA. V gave up 1 base and J gave up 3 bases; unmatched junction bases: 2.

V and J are TRBV5-1 and TRBJ1-4, with D unclear. The length of the CDR3 is 13 residues. The V and J ends lost 7 bases and 3 bases respectively, with 10 bases between them. Per the germline V gene, CDR1 is SGHRS and CDR2 is YFSETQ. The CDR3 is CASRESANEKLFF. In DNA form, the CDR3 reads TGCGCCAGCCGGGAATCGGCTAATGAAAAACTGTTTTTT.

V and J are TRBV30 and TRBJ1-5; 7 nucleotides line up with TRBD1. Germline V gene sequence: CDR1 GTSNPN, CDR2 SVGIG (reference sequence). The CDR3 runs to 14 residues. J was trimmed by 3 bases and V by 1 base; bases with no gene match: 3. CDR3 amino acids: CAWSGQGTNQPQHF. DNA for the CDR3: TGTGCCTGGAGTGGACAGGGTACCAATCAGCCCCAGCATTTT.

V is TRBV19 and J is TRBJ1-3, with D unresolved. V lost 5 bases to trimming and J lost 5 bases, with 10 bases between them. CDR3 length: 13 amino acids. Per the germline V gene, CDR1 is LNHDA and CDR2 is SQIVND (reference sequence). The CDR3 bases are TGTGCCAGTAGTTCGGTCGGGAGAAACACCATATATTTT. The encoded protein is CASSSVGRNTIYF.

The chain has TRBV7-2 and TRBJ2-3, with a weak D call TRBD2 (6 bases). This CDR3 has 16 amino acids. In germline, CDR1 is SGHTA, CDR2 FQGNSA. V lost 1 base to trimming and J lost 2 bases, with 13 bases between them. In DNA, the CDR3 is TGTGCCAGCAGCTTAGGGGGGGACCAAATCACAGATACGCAGTATTTT. Protein product: CASSLGGDQITDTQYF.

The chain carries TRBV2 and TRBJ2-5; D gene uncertain. Germline V gene data show CDR1 as SNHLY and CDR2 as FYNNEI. The CDR3 is made up of 13 amino acids. Trimming pared 1 base from V and 2 bases from J, leaving 5 bases between. CDR3 amino acids: CASSEGGQETQYF. In DNA form, the CDR3 reads TGTGCCAGCAGTGAAGGCGGTCAAGAGACCCAGTACTTC.

The chain joins TRBV25-1 to TRBJ2-7, with 7 bases identical to TRBD2. This CDR3 contains 15 residues. The germline V gene encodes CDR1 MGHDK and CDR2 SYGVNS. V shed 2 bases, J shed 3 bases, and the junction held 7 bases outside the gene matches. CDR3 DNA sequence: TGTGCCAGCAGTGAACCGCTTGGGAGGGGCTACGAGCAGTACTTC. Its protein is CASSEPLGRGYEQYF.

V gene TRBV15 combines with J gene TRBJ1-4, with D uncertain. From germline, CDR1 is LNHNV and CDR2 YYDKDF (reference sequence). The CDR3 consists of 14 residues. V lost 2 bases and J 0 bases, leaving 4 bases between the germline ends. Here the CDR3 DNA reads TGTGCCACCAGCAGATCCACAACTAATGAAAAACTGTTTTTT. Protein product: CATSRSTTNEKLFF.

The chain links TRBV18 to TRBJ1-5; TRBD1 might be the D (5 bases). Germline V gives CDR1 KGHSH, CDR2 LQKENI. There are 14 residues in the CDR3. The V end was cut by 6 bases, the J end by 7 bases, with 16 bases between. CDR3 DNA sequence: TGTGCCAGCTCCCTAAGGCAGGGCGAACAGCCCCAGCATTTT. It yields the protein CASSLRQGEQPQHF.

This chain uses TRBV5-1 with TRBJ2-5; 7 nucleotides match TRBD1. The CDR3 consists of 13 residues. V dropped 3 bases and J dropped 13; count of bases not matched to a gene: 12. In germline, CDR1 is SGHRS, CDR2 YFSETQ. The CDR3 DNA is TGCGCCAGCAGCTCACGCCAGGGGGACAGCCGGTACTTC. Its protein is CASSSRQGDSRYF.

The chain carries TRBV11-2 and TRBJ2-1, with TRBD2 matching 10 bases. The CDR3 is 15 residues long. J gave up 6 bases and V 5 bases, and 7 bases lay outside the gene matches. In germline, CDR1 is SGHAT, CDR2 FQNNGV. CDR3 sequence (DNA): TGTGCCAGCAGCCTATCTAGCGGGAGAGGCAATGAGCAGTTCTTC. Amino acids: CASSLSSGRGNEQFF.

V gene TRBV11-2 combines with J gene TRBJ2-2, with TRBD2 matching over 7 bases. V shed 5 bases, J shed 4 bases, and the junction held 10 bases outside the gene matches. This CDR3 spans 16 amino acids. CDR1 is SGHAT, CDR2 FQNNGV, per germline. The CDR3 nucleotides are TGTGCCAGCAGCCTCAAGGGAGGGCTAATCACCGGGGAGCTGTTTTTT. Translated, it gives CASSLKGGLITGELFF. Full variable domain (remainder filled in from reference TRBV11-2 and TRBJ2-2): EAGVAQSPRYKIIEKRQSVAFWCNPISGHATLYWYQQILGQGPKLLIQFQNNGVVDDSQLPKDRFSAERLKGVDSTLKIQPAKLEDSAVYLCASSLKGGLITGELFFGEGSRLTVL.

This clone has only one observation. The chain links TRBV6-6 to TRBJ1-2, with D maybe TRBD1 (5 bases). The V end lost 0 bases, the J end lost 2 bases, and 10 bases lay between the germline ends. Germline CDR1 reads MNHNY; CDR2 reads SVGAGI (reference sequence). CDR3 length: 15 residues. CDR3 protein: CASSYSATANYGYTF. The CDR3 coding sequence is TGTGCCAGCAGTTACTCGGCGACAGCAAACTATGGCTACACCTTC.